This T cell receptor (beta chain) was sequenced in a study of T cells in lung cancer brain metastases. Exclusion applied to any patient with a history of multiple malignancies. This clone was observed a handful of times. Data came from immunoSEQ multiplex PCR; TCRdb stores just in-frame clones and leaves some out. The table has around 3,000 clones, 85% to 90% seen once. This CDR3 contains 17 residues. Trimming left V 6 bases short and J 1 base short, with 19 bases between. Germline-derived CDR1 and CDR2 are SGHDT and YYEEEE. This receptor was obtained from a woman aged 55-70 years with non-small cell lung cancer. J is TRBJ1-4 and V is TRBV5-6; possible D gene TRBD1, 5 bases. The source material was tumor tissue from the primary lung tumor. The DNA of the CDR3 is TGTGCCAGCACCTCCTGGGGGGTCAAGGGAACTAATGAAAAACTGTTTTTT. Protein sequence: CASTSWGVKGTNEKLFF.